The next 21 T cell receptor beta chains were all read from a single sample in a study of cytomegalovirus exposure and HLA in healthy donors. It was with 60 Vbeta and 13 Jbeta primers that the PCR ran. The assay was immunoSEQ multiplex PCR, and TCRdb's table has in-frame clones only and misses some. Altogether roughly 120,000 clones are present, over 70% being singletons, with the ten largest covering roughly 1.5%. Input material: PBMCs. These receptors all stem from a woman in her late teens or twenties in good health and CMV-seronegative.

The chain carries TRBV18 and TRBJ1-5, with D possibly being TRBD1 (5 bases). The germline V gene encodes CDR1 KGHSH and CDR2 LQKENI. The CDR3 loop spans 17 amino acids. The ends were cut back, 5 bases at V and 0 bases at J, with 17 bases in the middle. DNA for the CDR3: TGTGCCAGCTCAGAACTCACCGGACAACTTAGCAATCAGCCCCAGCATTTT. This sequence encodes CASSELTGQLSNQPQHF.

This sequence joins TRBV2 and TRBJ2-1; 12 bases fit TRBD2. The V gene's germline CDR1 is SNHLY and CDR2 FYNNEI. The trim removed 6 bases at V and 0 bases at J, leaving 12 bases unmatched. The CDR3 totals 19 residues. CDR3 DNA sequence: TGTGCCAGCAGGGGACGACTAGCGGGAGTTCCGAGCTCCTACAATGAGCAGTTCTTC. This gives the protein CASRGRLAGVPSSYNEQFF.

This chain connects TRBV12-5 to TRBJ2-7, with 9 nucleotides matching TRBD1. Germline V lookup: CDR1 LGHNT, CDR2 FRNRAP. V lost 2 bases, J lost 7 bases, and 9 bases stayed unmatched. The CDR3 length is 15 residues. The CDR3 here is CASGLTQQGAGEQYF. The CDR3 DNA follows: TGTGCTAGTGGTTTGACCCAACAGGGGGCAGGGGAGCAGTACTTC.

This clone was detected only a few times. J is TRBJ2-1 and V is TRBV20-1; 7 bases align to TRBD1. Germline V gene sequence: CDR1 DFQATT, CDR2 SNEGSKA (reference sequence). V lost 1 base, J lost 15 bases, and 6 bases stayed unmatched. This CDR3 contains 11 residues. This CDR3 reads CSARVSNRGFF. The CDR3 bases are TGCAGTGCTAGAGTCTCTAACAGGGGGTTCTTC.

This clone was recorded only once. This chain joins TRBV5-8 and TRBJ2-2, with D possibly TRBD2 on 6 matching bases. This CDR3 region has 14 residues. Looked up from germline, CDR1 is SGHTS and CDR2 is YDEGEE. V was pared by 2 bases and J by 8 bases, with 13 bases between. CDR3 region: CASSFTSPGGELFF. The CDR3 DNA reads TGTGCCAGCAGCTTTACTAGCCCGGGGGGGGAGCTGTTTTTT.

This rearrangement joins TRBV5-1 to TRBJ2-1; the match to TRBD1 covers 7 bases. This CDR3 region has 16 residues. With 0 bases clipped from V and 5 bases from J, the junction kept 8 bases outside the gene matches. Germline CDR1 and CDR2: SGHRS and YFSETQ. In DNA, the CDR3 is TGCGCCAGCAGCTTGGTAGGGGGCGGCAACAACAATGAGCAGTTCTTC. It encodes CASSLVGGGNNNEQFF. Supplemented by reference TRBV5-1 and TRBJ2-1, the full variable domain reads KAGVTQTPRYLIKTRGQQVTLSCSPISGHRSVSWYQQTPGQGLQFLFEYFSETQRNKGNFPGRFSGRQFSNSRSEMNVSTLELGDSALYLCASSLVGGGNNNEQFFGPGTRLTVL.

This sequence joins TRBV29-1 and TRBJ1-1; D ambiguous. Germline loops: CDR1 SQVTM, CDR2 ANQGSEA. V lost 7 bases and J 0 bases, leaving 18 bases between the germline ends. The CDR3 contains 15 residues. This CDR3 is CSAFVPGSMNTEAFF. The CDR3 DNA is TGCAGCGCGTTCGTTCCGGGATCCATGAACACTGAAGCTTTCTTT.

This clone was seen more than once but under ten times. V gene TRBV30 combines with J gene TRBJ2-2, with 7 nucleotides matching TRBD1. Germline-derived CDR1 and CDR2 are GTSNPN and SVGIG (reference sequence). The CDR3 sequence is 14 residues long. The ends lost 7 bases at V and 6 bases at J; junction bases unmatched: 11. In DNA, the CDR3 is TGTGCCTTTCAAGGGGGCTGGTTGGCCGGGGAGCTGTTTTTT. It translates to CAFQGGWLAGELFF.

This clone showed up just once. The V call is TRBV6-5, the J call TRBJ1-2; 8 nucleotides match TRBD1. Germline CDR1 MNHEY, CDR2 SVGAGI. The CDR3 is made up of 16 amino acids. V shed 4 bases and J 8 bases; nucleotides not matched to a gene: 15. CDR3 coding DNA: TGTGCCAGCAGTTCCGGACAGGGAGGGTATATGGAGGGCTACACCTTC. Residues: CASSSGQGGYMEGYTF.

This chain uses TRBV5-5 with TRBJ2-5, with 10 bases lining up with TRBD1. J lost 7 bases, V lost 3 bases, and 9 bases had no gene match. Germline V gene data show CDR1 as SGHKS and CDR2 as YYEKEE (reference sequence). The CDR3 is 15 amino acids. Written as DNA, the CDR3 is TGTGCCAGCAGCTGGGGGACAGGGGACCCAGGGACCCAGTACTTC. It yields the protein CASSWGTGDPGTQYF.

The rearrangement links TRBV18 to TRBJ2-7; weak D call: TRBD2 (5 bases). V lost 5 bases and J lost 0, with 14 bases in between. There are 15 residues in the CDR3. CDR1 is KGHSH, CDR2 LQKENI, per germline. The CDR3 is CASSSPSSASYEQYF. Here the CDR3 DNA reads TGTGCCAGCTCATCCCCTAGCTCCGCCTCCTACGAGCAGTACTTC.

CDR3 protein: CASSQEDRGTNEQFF. CDR3 in DNA: TGCGCCAGCAGCCAAGAGGACAGGGGTACCAATGAGCAGTTCTTC. V is TRBV4-1 and J is TRBJ2-1, with 9 bases fitting TRBD1. The CDR3 spans 15 residues. J gave up 6 bases and V 0 bases, and 3 bases lay outside the gene matches. Germline CDR1 is MGHRA and CDR2 is YSYEKL.

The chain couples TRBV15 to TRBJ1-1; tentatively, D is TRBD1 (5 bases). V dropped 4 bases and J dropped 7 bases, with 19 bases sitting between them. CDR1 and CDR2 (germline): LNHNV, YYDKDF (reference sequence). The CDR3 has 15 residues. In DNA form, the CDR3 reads TGTGCCACCAGCACACCAGCAAGGATAAGGGGTGAAGCTTTCTTT. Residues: CATSTPARIRGEAFF.

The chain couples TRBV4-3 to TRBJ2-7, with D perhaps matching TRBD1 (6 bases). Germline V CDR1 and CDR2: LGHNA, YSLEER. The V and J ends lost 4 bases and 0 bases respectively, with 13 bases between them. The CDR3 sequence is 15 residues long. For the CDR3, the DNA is TGCGCCAGCAGCCGCGGAGTGGGGGCCTCCTACGAGCAGTACTTC. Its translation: CASSRGVGASYEQYF.

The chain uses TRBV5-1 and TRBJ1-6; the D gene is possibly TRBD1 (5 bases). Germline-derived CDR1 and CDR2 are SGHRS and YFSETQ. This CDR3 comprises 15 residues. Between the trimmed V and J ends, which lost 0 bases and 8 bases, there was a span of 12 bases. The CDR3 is CASSLAGGGDSPLHF. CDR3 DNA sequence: TGCGCCAGCAGCTTGGCCGGGGGAGGGGATTCACCCCTCCACTTT. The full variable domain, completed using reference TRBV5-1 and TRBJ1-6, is KAGVTQTPRYLIKTRGQQVTLSCSPISGHRSVSWYQQTPGQGLQFLFEYFSETQRNKGNFPGRFSGRQFSNSRSEMNVSTLELGDSALYLCASSLAGGGDSPLHFGNGTRLTVT.

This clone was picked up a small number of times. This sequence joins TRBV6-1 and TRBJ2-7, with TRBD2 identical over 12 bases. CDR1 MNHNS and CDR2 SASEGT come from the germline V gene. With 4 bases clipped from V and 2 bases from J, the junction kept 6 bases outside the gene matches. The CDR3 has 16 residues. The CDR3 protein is CASSVWTSGKTYEQYF. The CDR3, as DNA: TGTGCCAGCAGTGTCTGGACTAGCGGGAAGACCTACGAGCAGTACTTC.

The CDR3 loop reads CASSLGWGGSTGELFF. Written as DNA, the CDR3 is TGTGCCAGCAGCTTAGGGTGGGGGGGGAGCACCGGGGAGCTGTTTTTT. V is TRBV7-8 and J is TRBJ2-2; 7 bases are a match to TRBD2. The CDR3 has 16 residues. Germline CDR1 SGHVS, CDR2 FQNEAQ. After removal of 1 base from V and 4 bases from J, the junction contained 6 bases not matched to a gene. The full variable domain, rest sourced from reference TRBV7-8 and TRBJ2-2, is GAGVSQSPRYKVAKRGQDVALRCDPISGHVSLFWYQQALGQGPEFLTYFQNEAQLDKSGLPSDRFFAERPEGSVSTLKIQRTQQEDSAVYLCASSLGWGGSTGELFFGEGSRLTVL.

The CDR3 spells CASSRGGEAPYNSPLHF. The CDR3, as DNA: TGTGCCAGCAGTCGAGGGGGGGAGGCTCCCTATAATTCACCCCTCCACTTT. The chain couples TRBV13 to TRBJ1-6; tentative D call: TRBD1 (6 bases). Trimming left V 6 bases short and J 2 bases short, with 17 bases between. Germline values: CDR1 PRHDT, CDR2 FYEKMQ (reference sequence). The CDR3 is 17 residues long.

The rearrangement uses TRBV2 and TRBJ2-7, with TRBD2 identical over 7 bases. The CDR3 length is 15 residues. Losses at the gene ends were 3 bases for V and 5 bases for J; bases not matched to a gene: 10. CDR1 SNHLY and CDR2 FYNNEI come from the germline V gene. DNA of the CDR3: TGTGCCAGCAGTGAGTGGACTAGTGTAGTCCACGAGCAGTACTTC. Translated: CASSEWTSVVHEQYF. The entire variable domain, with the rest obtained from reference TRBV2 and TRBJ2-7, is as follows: EPEVTQTPSHQVTQMGQEVILRCVPISNHLYFYWYRQILGQKVEFLVSFYNNEISEKSEIFDDQFSVERPDGSNFTLKIRSTKLEDSAMYFCASSEWTSVVHEQYFGPGTRLTVT.

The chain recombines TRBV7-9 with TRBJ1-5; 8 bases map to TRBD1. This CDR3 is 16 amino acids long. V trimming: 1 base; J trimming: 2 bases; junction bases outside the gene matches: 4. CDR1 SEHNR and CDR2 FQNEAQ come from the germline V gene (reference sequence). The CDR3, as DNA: TGTGCCAGCAGCTTAGGGACAGGGTCGGGCAATCAGCCCCAGCATTTT. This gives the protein CASSLGTGSGNQPQHF. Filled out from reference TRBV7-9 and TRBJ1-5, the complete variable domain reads DTGVSQNPRHKITKRGQNVTFRCDPISEHNRLYWYRQTLGQGPEFLTYFQNEAQLEKSRLLSDRFSAERPKGSFSTLEIQRTEQGDSAMYLCASSLGTGSGNQPQHFGDGTRLSIL.

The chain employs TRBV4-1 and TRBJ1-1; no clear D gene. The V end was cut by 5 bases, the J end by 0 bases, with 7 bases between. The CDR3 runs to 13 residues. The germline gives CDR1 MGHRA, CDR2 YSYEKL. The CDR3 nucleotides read TGCGCCAGCAGCGGTCGAGTGAACACTGAAGCTTTCTTT. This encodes CASSGRVNTEAFF.